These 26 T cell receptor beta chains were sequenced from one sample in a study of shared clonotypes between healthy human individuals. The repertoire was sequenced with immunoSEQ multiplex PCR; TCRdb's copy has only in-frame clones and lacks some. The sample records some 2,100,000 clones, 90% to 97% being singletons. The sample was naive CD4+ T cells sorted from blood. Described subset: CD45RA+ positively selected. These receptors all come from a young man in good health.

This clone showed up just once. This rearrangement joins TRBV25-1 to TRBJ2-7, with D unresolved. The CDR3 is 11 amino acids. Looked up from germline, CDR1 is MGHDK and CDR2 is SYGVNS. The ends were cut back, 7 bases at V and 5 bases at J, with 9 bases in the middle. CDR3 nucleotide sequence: TGTGCCAGCAAGGGCCACCACGAGCAGTACTTC. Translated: CASKGHHEQYF.

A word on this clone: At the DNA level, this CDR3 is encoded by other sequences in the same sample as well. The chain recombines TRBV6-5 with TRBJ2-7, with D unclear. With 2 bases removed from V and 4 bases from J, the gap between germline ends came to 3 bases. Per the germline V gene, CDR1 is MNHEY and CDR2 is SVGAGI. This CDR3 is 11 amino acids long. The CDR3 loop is CASSYRYEQYF. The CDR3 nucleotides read TGTGCCAGCAGTTACAGATACGAGCAGTACTTC.

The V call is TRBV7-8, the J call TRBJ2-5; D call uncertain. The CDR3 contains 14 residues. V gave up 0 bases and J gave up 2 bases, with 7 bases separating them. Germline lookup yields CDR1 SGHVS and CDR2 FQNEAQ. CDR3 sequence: CASSLAEIQETQYF. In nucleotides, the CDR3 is TGTGCCAGCAGCTTAGCGGAGATTCAAGAGACCCAGTACTTC.

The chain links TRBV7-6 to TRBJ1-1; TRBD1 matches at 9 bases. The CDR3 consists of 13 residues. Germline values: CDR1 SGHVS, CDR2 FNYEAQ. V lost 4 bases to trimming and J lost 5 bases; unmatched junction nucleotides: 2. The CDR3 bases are TGTGCCAGCAGCTATGACAGGGGGACTGAAGCTTTCTTT. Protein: CASSYDRGTEAFF.

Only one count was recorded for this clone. The CDR3 sequence: CASSVTGIDNQPQHF. The CDR3 coding sequence is TGTGCCAGCAGCGTGACAGGGATTGACAATCAGCCCCAGCATTTT. This sequence joins TRBV9 and TRBJ1-5, with TRBD1 matching over 7 bases. CDR1 and CDR2 (germline): SGDLS, YYNGEE. Trimming removed 2 bases from V and 3 bases from J; junction bases left unmatched: 5. The CDR3 extends over 15 amino acids.

This chain's CDR3 is CAIRTTGPDEAFF. DNA of the CDR3: TGTGCCATCAGGACGACAGGGCCCGATGAAGCTTTCTTT. The chain employs TRBV10-3 and TRBJ1-1; 7 nucleotides match TRBD1. Germline lookup yields CDR1 ENHRY and CDR2 SYGVKD. This CDR3 contains 13 residues. Trimming took 6 bases from V and 7 from J; bases not matched to a gene: 8.

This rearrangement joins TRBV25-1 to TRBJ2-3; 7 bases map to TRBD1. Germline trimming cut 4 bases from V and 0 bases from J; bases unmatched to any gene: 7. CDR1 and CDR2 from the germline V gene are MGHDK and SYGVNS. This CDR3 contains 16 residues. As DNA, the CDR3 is TGTGCCAGCAGTGGGACCCCGGGACAGAGCACAGATACGCAGTATTTT. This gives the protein CASSGTPGQSTDTQYF. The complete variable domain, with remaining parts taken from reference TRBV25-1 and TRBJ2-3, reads EADIYQTPRYLVIGTGKKITLECSQTMGHDKMYWYQQDPGMELHLIHYSYGVNSTEKGDLSSESTVSRIRTEHFPLTLESARPSHTSQYLCASSGTPGQSTDTQYFGPGTRLTVL.

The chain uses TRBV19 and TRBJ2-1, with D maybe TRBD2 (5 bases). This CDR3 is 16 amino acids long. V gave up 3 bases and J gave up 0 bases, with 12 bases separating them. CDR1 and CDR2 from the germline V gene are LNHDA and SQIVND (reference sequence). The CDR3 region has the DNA TGTGCCAGTAGTATCGAGACTACCAACTCCTACAATGAGCAGTTCTTC. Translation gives CASSIETTNSYNEQFF.

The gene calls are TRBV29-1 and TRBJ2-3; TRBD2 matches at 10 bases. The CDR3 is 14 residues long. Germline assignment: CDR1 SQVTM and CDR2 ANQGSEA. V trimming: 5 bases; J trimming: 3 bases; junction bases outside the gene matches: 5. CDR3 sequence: CSVRGLAFTDTQYF. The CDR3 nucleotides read TGCAGCGTTCGGGGACTAGCGTTTACAGATACGCAGTATTTT.

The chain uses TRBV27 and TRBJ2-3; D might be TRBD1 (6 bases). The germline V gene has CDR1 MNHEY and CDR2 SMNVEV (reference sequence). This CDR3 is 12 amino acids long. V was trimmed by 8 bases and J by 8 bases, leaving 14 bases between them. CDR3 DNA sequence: TGTGCCAGCCAGGGGAACGCCCGTACGCAGTATTTT. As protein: CASQGNARTQYF.

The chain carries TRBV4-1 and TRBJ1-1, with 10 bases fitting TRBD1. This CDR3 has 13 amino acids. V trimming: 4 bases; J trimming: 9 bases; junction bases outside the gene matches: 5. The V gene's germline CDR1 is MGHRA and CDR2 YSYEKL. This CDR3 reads CASSRDRGRQAFF. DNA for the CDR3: TGCGCCAGCAGCCGCGACAGGGGGCGCCAAGCTTTCTTT.

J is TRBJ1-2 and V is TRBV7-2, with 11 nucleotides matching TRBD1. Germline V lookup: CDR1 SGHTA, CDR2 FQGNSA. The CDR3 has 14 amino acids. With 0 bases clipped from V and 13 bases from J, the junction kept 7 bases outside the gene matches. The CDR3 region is CASSLAEGQGATTF. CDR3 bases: TGTGCCAGCAGCTTAGCGGAAGGACAGGGGGCCACCACCTTC.

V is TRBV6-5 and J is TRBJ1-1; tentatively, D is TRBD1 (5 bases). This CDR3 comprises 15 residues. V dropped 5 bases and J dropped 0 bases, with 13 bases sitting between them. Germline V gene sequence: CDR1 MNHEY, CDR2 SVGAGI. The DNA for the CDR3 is TGTGCCAGCAGTCCCGGGGGAGTCTTGAACACTGAAGCTTTCTTT. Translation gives CASSPGGVLNTEAFF.

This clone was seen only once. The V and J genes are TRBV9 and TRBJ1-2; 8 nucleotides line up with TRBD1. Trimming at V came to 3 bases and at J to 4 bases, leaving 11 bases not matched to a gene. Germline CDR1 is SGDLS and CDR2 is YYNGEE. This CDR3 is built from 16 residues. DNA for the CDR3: TGTGCCAGCAGCGCCGGACAGGGTTCATCCAGCTATGGCTACACCTTC. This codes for CASSAGQGSSSYGYTF.

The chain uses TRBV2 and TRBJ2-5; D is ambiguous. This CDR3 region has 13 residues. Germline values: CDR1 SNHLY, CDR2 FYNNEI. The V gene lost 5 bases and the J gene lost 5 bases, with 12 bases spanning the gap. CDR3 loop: CASSMDLGETQYF. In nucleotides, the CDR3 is TGTGCCAGCAGTATGGACCTAGGGGAGACCCAGTACTTC.

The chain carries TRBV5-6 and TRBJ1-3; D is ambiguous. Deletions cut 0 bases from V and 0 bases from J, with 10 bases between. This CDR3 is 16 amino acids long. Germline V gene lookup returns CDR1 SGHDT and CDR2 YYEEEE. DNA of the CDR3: TGTGCCAGCAGCTTGGGAGGACTGGGCTCTGGAAACACCATATATTTT. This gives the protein CASSLGGLGSGNTIYF.

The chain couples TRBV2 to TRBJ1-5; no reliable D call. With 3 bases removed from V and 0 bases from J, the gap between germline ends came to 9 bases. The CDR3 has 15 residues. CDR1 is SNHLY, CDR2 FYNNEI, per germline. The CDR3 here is CASSEEATSNQPQHF. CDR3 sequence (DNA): TGTGCCAGCAGTGAGGAAGCTACTAGCAATCAGCCCCAGCATTTT.

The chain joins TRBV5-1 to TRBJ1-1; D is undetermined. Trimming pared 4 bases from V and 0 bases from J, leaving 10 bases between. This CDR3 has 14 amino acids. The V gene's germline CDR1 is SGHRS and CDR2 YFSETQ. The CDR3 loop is CASSHQGLNTEAFF. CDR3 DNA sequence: TGCGCCAGCAGCCACCAAGGACTGAACACTGAAGCTTTCTTT.

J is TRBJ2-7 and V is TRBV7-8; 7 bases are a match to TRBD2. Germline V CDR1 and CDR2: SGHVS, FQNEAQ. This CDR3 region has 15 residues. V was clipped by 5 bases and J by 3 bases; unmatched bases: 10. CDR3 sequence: CASSPGRAGDYEQYF. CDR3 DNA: TGTGCCAGCAGCCCGGGGCGGGCGGGGGACTACGAGCAGTACTTC.

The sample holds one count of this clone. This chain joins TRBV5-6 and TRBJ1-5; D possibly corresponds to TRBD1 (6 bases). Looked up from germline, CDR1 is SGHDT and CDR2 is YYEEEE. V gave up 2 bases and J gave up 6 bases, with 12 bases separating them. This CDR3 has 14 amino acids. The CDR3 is CASSLQGSSQPQHF. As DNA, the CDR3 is TGTGCCAGCAGCTTACAGGGATCAAGTCAGCCCCAGCATTTT.

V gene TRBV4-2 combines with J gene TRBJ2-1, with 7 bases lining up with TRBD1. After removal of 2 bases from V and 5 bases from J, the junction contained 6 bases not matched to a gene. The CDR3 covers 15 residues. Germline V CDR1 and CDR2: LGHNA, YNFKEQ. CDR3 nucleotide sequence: TGTGCCAGCAGCCAATCAAAGGGGGCCCACAATGAGCAGTTCTTC. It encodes CASSQSKGAHNEQFF.

The CDR3 DNA is TGTGCCAGCTCACTCCTACAGGGGGCTGATGGAAACACCATATATTTT. This gives the protein CASSLLQGADGNTIYF. The chain joins TRBV18 to TRBJ1-3; 9 bases align to TRBD1. Per the germline V gene, CDR1 is KGHSH and CDR2 is LQKENI. The CDR3 has 16 amino acids. V trimming: 4 bases; J trimming: 3 bases; junction bases outside the gene matches: 7.

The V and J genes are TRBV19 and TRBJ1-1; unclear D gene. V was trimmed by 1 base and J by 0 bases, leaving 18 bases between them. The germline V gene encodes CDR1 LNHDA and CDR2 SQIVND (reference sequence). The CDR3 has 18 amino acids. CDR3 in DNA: TGTGCCAGTAGTATAGGAAGAGGGTCTAATCTCATGAACACTGAAGCTTTCTTT. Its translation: CASSIGRGSNLMNTEAFF.

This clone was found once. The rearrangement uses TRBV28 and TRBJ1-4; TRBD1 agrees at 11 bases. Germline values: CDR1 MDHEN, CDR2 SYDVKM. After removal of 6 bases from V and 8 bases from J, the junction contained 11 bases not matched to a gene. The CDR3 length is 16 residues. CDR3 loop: CASRDRGRNVGEKLFF. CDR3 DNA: TGTGCCAGCAGGGACAGGGGGCGAAATGTTGGCGAAAAACTGTTTTTT.

The CDR3 loop reads CASSVGPLNTGELFF. The CDR3 nucleotides are TGTGCCAGCAGCGTAGGCCCGCTTAACACCGGGGAGCTGTTTTTT. The rearrangement links TRBV9 to TRBJ2-2; D uncertain. The V end was cut by 0 bases, the J end by 2 bases, with 8 bases between. Germline CDR1 is SGDLS and CDR2 is YYNGEE. The CDR3 runs to 15 residues.

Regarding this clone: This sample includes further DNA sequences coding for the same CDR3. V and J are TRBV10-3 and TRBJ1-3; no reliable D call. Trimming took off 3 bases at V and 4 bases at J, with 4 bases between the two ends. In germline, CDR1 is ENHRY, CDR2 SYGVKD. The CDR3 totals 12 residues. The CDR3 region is CAISESGNTIYF. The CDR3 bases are TGTGCCATCAGTGAATCCGGAAACACCATATATTTT.